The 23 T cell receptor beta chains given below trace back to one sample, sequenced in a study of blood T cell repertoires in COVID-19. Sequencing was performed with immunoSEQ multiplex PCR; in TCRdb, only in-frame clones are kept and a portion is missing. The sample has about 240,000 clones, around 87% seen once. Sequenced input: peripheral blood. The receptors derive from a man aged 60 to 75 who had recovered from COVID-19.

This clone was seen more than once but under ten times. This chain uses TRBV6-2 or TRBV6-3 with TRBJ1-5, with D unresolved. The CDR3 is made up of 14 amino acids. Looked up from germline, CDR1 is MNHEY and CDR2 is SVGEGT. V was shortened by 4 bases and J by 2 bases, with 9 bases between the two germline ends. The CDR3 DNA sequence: TGTGCCAGCAGTTCGGAGTTTGGCAATCAGCCCCAGCATTTT. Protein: CASSSEFGNQPQHF.

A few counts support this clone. CDR3 bases: TGTGCCAGCAGGGCTACCGACAGGGGGGTTACTGAAGCTTTCTTT. This encodes CASRATDRGVTEAFF. This rearrangement joins TRBV6-5 to TRBJ1-1; 9 bases are shared with TRBD1. The V segment lost 6 bases and the J segment 5 bases; nucleotides outside the gene matches: 10. CDR1 and CDR2 (germline): MNHEY, SVGAGI. There are 15 residues in the CDR3.

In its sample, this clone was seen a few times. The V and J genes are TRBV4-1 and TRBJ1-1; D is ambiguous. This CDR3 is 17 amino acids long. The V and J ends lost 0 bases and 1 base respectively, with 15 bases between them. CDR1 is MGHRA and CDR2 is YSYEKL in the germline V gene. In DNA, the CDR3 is TGCGCCAGCAGCCAAGACATATTCAGCGGGGAGAACACTGAAGCTTTCTTT. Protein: CASSQDIFSGENTEAFF.

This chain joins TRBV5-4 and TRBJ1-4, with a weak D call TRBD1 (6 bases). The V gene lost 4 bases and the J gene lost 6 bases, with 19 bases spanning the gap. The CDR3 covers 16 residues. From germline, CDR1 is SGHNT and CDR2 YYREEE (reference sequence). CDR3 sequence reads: CASSPQPSGVDEKLFF. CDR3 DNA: TGTGCCAGCAGCCCCCAACCCTCAGGGGTGGATGAAAAACTGTTTTTT.

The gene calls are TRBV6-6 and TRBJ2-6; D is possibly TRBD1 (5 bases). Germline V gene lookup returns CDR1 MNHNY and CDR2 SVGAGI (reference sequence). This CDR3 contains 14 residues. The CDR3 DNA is TGTGCTAATGGACAAGGATCTGGGGCCAACGTCCTGACTTTC. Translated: CANGQGSGANVLTF.

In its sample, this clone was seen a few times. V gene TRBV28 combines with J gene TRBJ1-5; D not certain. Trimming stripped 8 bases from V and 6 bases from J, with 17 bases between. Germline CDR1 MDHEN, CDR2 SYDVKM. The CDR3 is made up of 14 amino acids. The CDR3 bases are TGTGCCAGCCGTCCGGGAGTGGTAGTTCAGCCCCAGCATTTT. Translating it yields CASRPGVVVQPQHF.

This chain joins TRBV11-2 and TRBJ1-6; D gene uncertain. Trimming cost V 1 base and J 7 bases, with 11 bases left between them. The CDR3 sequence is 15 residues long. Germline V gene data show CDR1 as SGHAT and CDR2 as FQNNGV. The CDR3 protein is CASSLVHRSNSPLHF. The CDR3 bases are TGTGCCAGCAGCTTAGTCCATCGGTCCAATTCACCCCTCCACTTT.

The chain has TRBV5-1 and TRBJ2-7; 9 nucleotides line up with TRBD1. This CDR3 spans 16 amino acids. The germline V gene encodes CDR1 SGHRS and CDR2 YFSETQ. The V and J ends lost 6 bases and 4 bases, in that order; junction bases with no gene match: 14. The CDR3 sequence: CASTKTSGTGSYEQYF. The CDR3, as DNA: TGCGCCAGCACCAAAACCTCCGGGACAGGGTCGTACGAGCAGTACTTC. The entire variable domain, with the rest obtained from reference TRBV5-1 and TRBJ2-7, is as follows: KAGVTQTPRYLIKTRGQQVTLSCSPISGHRSVSWYQQTPGQGLQFLFEYFSETQRNKGNFPGRFSGRQFSNSRSEMNVSTLELGDSALYLCASTKTSGTGSYEQYFGPGTRLTVT.

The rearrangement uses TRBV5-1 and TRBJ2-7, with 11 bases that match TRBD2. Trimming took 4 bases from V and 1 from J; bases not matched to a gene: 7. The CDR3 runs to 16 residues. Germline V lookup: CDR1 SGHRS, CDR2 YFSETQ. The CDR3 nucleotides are TGCGCCAGCAGCGTCCCTTCTAGCGGGGGGTCCTACGAGCAGTACTTC. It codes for CASSVPSSGGSYEQYF.

DNA of the CDR3: TGTGCCAGTAAATGGACAGACAAACACCATCAGCCCCAGCATTTT. Amino acid sequence: CASKWTDKHHQPQHF. The rearrangement links TRBV19 to TRBJ1-5; weak D call: TRBD1 (6 bases). The ends were cut back, 7 bases at V and 5 bases at J, with 18 bases in the middle. CDR1 and CDR2 from the germline V gene are LNHDA and SQIVND (reference sequence). The CDR3 consists of 15 residues.

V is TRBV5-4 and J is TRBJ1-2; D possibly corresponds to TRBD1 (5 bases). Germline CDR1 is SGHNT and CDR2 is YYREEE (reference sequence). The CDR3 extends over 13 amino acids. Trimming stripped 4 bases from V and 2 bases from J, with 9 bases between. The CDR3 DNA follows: TGTGCCAGCAGCCCGGACACAAACTATGGCTACACCTTC. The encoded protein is CASSPDTNYGYTF.

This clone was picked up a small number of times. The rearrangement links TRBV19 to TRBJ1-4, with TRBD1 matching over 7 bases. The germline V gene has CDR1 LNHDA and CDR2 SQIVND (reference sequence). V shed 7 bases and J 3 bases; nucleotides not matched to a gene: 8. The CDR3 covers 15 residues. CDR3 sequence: CASNARDSPNEKLFF. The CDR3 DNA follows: TGTGCCAGTAACGCGAGGGACAGTCCTAATGAAAAACTGTTTTTT.

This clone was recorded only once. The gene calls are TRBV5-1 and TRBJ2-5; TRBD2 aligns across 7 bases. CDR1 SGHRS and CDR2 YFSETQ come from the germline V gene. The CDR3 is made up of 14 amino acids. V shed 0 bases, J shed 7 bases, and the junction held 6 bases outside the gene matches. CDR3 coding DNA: TGCGCCAGCAGCTTGGAGGCAGGCGGGGGGACCCAGTACTTC. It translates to CASSLEAGGGTQYF.

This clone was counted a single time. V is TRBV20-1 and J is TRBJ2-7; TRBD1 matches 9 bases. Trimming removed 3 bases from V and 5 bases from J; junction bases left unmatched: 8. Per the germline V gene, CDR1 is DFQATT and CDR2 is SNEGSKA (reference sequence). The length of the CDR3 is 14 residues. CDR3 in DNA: TGCAGTGCTAGTGATGACAGGGGGGGCCACGAGCAGTACTTC. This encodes CSASDDRGGHEQYF.

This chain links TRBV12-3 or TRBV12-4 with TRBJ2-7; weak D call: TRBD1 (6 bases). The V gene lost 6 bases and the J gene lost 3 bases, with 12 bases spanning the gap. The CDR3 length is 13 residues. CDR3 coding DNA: TGTGCCAGCAGAGCAGGGGCTGACTACGAGCAGTACGTC. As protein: CASRAGADYEQYV.

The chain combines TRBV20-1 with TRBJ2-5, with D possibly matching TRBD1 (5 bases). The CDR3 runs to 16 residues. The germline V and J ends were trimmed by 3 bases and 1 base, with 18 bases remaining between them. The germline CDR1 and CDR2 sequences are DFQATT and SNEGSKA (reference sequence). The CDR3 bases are TGCAGTGCTAGTTTCTTGTTGGGCAGGGTCCAAGAGACCCAGTACTTC. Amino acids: CSASFLLGRVQETQYF.

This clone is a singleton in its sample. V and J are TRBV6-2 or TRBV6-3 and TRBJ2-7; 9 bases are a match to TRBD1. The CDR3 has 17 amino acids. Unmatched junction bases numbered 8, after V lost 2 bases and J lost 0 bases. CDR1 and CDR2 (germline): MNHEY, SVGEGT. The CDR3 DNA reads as TGTGCCAGCAGTTACCCAATTGGACAGGGGAACTCCTACGAGCAGTACTTC. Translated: CASSYPIGQGNSYEQYF.

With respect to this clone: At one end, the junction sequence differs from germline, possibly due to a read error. CDR3 bases: TGTGCCAGCAGTTACTCGGGGACAGGGTTGAACTTC. Its protein product is CASSYSGTGLNF. The J gene is TRBJ1-2, the V gene TRBV6-6; 9 bases agree with TRBD1. Germline V gene data show CDR1 as MNHNY and CDR2 as SVGAGI (reference sequence). This CDR3 comprises 12 residues.

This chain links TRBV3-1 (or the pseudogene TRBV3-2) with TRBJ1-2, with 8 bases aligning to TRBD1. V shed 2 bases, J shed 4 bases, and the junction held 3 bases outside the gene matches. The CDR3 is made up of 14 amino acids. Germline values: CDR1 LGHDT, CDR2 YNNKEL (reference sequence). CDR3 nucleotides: TGTGCCAGCAGCCAAACAGGGGGAGGCTATGGCTACACCTTC. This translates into CASSQTGGGYGYTF.

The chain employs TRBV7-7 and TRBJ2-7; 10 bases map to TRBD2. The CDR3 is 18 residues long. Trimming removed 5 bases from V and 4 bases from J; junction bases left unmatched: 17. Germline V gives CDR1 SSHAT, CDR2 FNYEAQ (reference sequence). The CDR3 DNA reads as TGTGCCAGCAGCGCCAAAGGGGAGACTAGCGGGTTACTATACGAGCAGTACGTC. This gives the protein CASSAKGETSGLLYEQYV.

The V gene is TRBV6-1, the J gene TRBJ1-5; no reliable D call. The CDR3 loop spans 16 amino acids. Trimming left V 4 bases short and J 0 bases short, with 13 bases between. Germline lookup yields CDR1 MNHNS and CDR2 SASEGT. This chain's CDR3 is CASSVTGVYSNQPQHF. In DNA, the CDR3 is TGTGCCAGCAGTGTAACCGGGGTTTATAGCAATCAGCCCCAGCATTTT.

The CDR3 DNA reads as TGTGCCAGTAGTATACGATCCAGGGGAATTTTGTACAATGAGCAGTTCTTC. This translates into CASSIRSRGILYNEQFF. The V gene is TRBV19, the J gene TRBJ2-1; weak D call: TRBD1 (6 bases). With 2 bases removed from V and 4 bases from J, the gap between germline ends came to 18 bases. CDR3 size: 17 residues. Germline V gene lookup returns CDR1 LNHDA and CDR2 SQIVND (reference sequence).

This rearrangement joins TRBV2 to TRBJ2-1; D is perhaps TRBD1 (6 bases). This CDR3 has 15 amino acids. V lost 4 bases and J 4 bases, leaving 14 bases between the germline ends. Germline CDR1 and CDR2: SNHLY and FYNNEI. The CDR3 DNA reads TGTGCCAGCAGTGCCAGGGGCCACGCTTACAATGAGCAGTTCTTC. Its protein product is CASSARGHAYNEQFF.